This T cell receptor (beta chain) was sequenced during a study of blood T cell repertoires in COVID-19. Study at large: The United States, Italy and Spain supplied acute and convalescent COVID-19 samples. The cDNA or gDNA used as material had been derived from T cells, B-cell-depleted T cells, or PBMCs.

As originally analysed: Amplified reference gene primers provided the basis for estimating nucleated cell counts. TCRdb's copy holds only in-frame clones and misses some; the assay was immunoSEQ multiplex PCR. V and J calls and clone size are as listed in that table; D and trimming were resolved from the DNA. Seen here are approximately 310,000 clones, around 87% observed once, and the top ten hold approximately 8%. What was sequenced was peripheral blood. The sequence derives from a woman in her forties or fifties who had recovered from COVID-19.

CDR3 sequence: CASSSRTTNTIYF. For the CDR3, the DNA is TGTGCCAGCAGCTCGCGGACAACCAACACCATATATTTT. This chain links TRBV7-8 with TRBJ1-3; TRBD1 is a possible D gene (5 bases). The CDR3 covers 13 residues. V lost 4 bases and J lost 7, with 11 bases in between. CDR1 SGHVS and CDR2 FQNEAQ come from the germline V gene.